This T cell receptor beta chain was identified during a study of blood T cell repertoires in COVID-19. Study-wide context: Researchers got acute and convalescent COVID-19 samples from the United States, Italy and Spain. From T cells, B-cell-depleted T cells, or PBMCs came the material, which was cDNA or gDNA.

The CDR3 contains 14 residues. Germline CDR1 reads MNHEY; CDR2 reads SVGAGI. Trimming removed 7 bases from V and 3 bases from J, with 15 bases in between. Methods used by the authors: Estimation of nucleated cell counts was performed using reference gene primer amplification. Data came from immunoSEQ multiplex PCR; TCRdb stores just in-frame clones and leaves some out. The DNA was the basis for D and trimming; V, J and clone size are from that table. The sample yields tens of thousands of clones, 70% to 85% seen once. This TCR was recovered from a human donor in a cohort sampled during active COVID-19. J is TRBJ2-5 and V is TRBV6-5, with D tentatively TRBD2 (5 bases). Sample: peripheral blood. The CDR3 bases are TGTGCCAGCACCCATCTTGACGGGGAAGAGACCCAGTACTTC. Translated, it gives CASTHLDGEETQYF.